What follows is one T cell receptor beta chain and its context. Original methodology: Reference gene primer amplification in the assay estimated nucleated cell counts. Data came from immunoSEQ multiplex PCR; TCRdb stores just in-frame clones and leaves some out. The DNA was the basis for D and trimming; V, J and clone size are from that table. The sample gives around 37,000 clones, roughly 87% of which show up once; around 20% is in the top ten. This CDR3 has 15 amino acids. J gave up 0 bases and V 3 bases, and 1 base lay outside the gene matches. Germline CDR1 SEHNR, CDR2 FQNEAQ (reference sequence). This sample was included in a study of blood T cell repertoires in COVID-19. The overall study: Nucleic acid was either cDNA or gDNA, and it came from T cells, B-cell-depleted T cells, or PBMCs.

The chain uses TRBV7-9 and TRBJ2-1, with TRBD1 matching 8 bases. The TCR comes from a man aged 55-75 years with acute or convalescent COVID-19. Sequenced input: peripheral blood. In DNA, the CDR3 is TGTGCCAGCAGCTTTACAGGGGGCTCCTACAATGAGCAGTTCTTC. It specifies CASSFTGGSYNEQFF.